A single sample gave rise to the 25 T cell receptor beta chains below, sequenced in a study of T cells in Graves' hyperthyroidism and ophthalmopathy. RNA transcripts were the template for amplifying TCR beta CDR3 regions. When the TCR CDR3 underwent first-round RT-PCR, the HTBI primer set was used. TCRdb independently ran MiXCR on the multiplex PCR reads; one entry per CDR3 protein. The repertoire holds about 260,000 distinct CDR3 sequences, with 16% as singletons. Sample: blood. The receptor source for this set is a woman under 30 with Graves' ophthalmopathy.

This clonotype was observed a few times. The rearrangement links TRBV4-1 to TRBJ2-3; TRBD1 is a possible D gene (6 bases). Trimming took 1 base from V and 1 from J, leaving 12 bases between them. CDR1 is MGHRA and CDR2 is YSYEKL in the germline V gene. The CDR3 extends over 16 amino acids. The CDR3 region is CASSQVMGARTDTQYF. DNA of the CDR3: TGCGCCAGCAGCCAAGTGATGGGGGCTCGCACAGATACGCAGTATTTT.

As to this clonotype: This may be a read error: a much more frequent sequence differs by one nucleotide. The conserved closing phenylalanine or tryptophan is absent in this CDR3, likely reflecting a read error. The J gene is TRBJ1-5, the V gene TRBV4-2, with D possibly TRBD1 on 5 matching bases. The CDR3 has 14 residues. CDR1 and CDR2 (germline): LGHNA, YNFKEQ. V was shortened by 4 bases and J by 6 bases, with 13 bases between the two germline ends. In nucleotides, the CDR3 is TGTGCCAGCAGCCTAGGGAGGGACGGTCAGCCCCAGCATCTT. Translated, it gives CASSLGRDGQPQHL.

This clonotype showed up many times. CDR3: CATSRAFLTDKNIQYF. CDR3 in DNA: TGTGCCACCAGCAGGGCCTTCCTCACCGACAAAAACATTCAGTACTTC. The chain recombines TRBV15 with TRBJ2-4; D call uncertain. CDR3 size: 16 residues. Trimming took 3 bases from V and 3 from J, leaving 15 bases between them. Germline values: CDR1 LNHNV, CDR2 YYDKDF (reference sequence).

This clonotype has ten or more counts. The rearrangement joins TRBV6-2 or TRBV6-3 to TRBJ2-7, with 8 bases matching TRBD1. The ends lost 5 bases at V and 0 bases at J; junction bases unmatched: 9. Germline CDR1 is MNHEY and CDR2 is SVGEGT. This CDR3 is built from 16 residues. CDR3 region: CASSPRTGGVSYEQYF. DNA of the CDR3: TGTGCCAGCAGTCCCCGAACAGGGGGAGTCTCCTACGAGCAGTACTTC.

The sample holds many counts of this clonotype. CDR3: CSSTAGDGYTF. The CDR3 nucleotides read TGCAGCAGTACCGCAGGGGATGGCTACACCTTC. This chain joins TRBV29-1 and TRBJ1-2, with D perhaps TRBD1 (6 bases). Germline loops: CDR1 SQVTM, CDR2 ANQGSEA. This CDR3 is built from 11 residues. The V end was cut by 8 bases, the J end by 6 bases, with 13 bases between.

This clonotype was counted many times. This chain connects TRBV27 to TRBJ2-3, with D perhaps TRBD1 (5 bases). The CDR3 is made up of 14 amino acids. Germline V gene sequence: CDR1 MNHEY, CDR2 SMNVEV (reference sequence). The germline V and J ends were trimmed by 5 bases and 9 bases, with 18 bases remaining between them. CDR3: CASSQGRYSPTQYF. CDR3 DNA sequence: TGTGCCAGCAGTCAGGGTCGTTACTCCCCCACGCAGTATTTT.

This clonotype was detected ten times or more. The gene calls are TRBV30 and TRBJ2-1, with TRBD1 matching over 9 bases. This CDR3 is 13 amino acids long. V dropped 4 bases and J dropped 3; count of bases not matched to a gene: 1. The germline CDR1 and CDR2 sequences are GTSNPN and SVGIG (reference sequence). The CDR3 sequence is CAWKGQGYNEQFF. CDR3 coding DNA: TGTGCCTGGAAGGGACAGGGCTACAATGAGCAGTTCTTC. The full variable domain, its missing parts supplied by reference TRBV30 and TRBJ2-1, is SQTIHQWPATLVQPVGSPLSLECTVEGTSNPNLYWYRQAAGRGLQLLFYSVGIGQISSEVPQNLSASRPQDRQFILSSKKLLLSDSGFYLCAWKGQGYNEQFFGPGTRLTVL.

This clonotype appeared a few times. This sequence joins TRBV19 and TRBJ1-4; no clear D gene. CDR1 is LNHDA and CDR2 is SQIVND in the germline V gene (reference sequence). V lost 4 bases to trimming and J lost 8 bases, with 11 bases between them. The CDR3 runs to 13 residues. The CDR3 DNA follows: TGTGCCAGTAGTACCAGTGTCTACGAAAAACTGTTTTTT. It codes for CASSTSVYEKLFF.

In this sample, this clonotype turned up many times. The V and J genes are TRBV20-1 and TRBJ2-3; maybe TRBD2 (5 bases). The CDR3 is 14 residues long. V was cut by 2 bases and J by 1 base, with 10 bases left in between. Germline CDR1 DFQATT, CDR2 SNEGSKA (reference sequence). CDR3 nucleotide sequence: TGCAGTGCTAGACCAACTAGGGGCACAGATACGCAGTATTTT. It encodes CSARPTRGTDTQYF.

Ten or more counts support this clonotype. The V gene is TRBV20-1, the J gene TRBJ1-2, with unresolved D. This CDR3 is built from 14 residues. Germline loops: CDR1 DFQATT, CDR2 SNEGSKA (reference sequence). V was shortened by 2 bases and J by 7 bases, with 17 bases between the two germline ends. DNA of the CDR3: TGCAGTGCTAGAATATCGGGGTACGACGGTGGCTACACCTTC. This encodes CSARISGYDGGYTF.

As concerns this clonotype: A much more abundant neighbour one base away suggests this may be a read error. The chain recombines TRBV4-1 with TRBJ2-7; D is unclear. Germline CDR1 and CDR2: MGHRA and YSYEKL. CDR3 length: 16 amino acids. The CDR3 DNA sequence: TGCGCCGGCAGCCAAGTAGCCGACACCGGGTTCTACGAGCAGTACTTC. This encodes CAGSQVADTGFYEQYF.

CDR3 in DNA: TGTGCCAGTAGTATAGTAGGGGATCAGCCCCAGCATTTT. Its protein product is CASSIVGDQPQHF. This chain links TRBV19 with TRBJ1-5; weak D call: TRBD1 (5 bases). Per the germline V gene, CDR1 is LNHDA and CDR2 is SQIVND (reference sequence). V was cut by 1 base and J by 5 bases, with 6 bases left in between. CDR3 size: 13 residues.

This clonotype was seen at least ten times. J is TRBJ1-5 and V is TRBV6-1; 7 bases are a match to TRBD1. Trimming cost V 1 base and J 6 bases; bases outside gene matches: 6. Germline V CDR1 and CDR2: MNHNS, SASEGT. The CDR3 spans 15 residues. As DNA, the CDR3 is TGTGCCAGCAGTGAAGGGCAGGGGGGAGGTCAGCCCCAGCATTTT. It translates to CASSEGQGGGQPQHF.

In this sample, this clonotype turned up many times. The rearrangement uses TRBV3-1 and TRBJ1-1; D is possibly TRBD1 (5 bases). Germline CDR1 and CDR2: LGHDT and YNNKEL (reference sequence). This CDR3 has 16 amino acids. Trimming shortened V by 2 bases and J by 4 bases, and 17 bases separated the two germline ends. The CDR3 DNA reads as TGTGCCAGCAGCCAATCGGCAGGGTATGCACGCACTGAAGCTTTCTTT. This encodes CASSQSAGYARTEAFF.

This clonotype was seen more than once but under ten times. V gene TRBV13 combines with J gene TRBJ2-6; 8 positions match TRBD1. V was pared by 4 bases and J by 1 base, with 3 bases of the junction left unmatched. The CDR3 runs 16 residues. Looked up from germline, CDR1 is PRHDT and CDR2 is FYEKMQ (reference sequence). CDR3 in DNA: TGTGCCAGCAGCTCCAGGACAGGGTCTGGGGCCAACGTCCTGACTTTC. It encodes CASSSRTGSGANVLTF.

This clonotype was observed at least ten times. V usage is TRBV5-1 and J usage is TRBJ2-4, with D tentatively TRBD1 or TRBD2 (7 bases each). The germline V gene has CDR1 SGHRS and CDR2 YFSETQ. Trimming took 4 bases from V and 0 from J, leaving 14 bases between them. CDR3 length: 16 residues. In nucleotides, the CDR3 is TGCGCCAGCAGCCGGGGGGCAGGGGGAGCCAAAAACATTCAGTACTTC. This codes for CASSRGAGGAKNIQYF.

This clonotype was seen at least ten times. The CDR3 region is CASSQEMRQGYGYTF. The CDR3 DNA sequence: TGTGCCAGCAGCCAAGAAATGCGTCAGGGTTATGGCTACACCTTC. This chain connects TRBV4-2 to TRBJ1-2, with a weak D call TRBD1 (5 bases). The CDR3 has 15 amino acids. Trimming stripped 0 bases from V and 5 bases from J, with 13 bases between. Germline lookup yields CDR1 LGHNA and CDR2 YNFKEQ.

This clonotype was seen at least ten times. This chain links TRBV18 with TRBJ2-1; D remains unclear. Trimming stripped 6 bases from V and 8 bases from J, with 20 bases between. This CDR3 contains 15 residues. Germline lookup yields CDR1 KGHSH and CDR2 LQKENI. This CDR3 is CASSAAQSRRDEQFF. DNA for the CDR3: TGTGCCAGCTCGGCGGCGCAGAGTCGAAGGGATGAGCAGTTCTTC.

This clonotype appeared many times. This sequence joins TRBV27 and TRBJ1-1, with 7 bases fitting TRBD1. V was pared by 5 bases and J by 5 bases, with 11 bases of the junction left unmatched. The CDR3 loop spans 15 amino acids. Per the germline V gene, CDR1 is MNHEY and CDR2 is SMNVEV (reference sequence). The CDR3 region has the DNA TGTGCCAGCAGTCCATACTCGGACAGGCATACTGAAGCTTTCTTT. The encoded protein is CASSPYSDRHTEAFF.

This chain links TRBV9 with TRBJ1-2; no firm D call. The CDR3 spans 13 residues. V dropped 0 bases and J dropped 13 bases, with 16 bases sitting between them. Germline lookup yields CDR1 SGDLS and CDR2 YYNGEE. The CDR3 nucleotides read TGTGCCAGCAGCGTAGATGGCCCCGCGTATAGCACCTTC. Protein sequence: CASSVDGPAYSTF.

The CDR3 region has the DNA TGTGCCAGCAGGTTTGGGGACAGGGAAGACGAGCAGTACTTC. Translated, it gives CASRFGDREDEQYF. J is TRBJ2-7 and V is TRBV28; TRBD1 matches 9 bases. J lost 5 bases, V lost 6 bases, and 8 bases had no gene match. The CDR3 consists of 14 residues. Per germline, CDR1 MDHEN and CDR2 SYDVKM.

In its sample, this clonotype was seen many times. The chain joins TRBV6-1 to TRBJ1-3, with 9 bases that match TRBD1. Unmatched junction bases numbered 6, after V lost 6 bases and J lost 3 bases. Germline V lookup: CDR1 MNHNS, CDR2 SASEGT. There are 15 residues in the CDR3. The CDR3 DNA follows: TGTGCCAGCAGGACACAGGGGGCTGGTGGAAACACCATATATTTT. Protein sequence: CASRTQGAGGNTIYF.

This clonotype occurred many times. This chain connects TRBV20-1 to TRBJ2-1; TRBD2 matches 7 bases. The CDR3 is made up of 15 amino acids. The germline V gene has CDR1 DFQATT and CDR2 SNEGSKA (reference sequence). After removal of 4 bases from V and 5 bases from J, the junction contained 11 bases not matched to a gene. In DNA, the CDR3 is TGCAGTGCTACTCGCGGATTAGCGGGTAACAATGAGCAGTTCTTC. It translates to CSATRGLAGNNEQFF.

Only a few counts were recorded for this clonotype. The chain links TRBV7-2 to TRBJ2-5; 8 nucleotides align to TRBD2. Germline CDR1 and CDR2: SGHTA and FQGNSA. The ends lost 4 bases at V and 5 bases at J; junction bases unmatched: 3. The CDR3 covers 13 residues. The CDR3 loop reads CASSSSSGETQYF. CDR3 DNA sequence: TGTGCCAGCAGCTCTTCTAGCGGGGAGACCCAGTACTTC.

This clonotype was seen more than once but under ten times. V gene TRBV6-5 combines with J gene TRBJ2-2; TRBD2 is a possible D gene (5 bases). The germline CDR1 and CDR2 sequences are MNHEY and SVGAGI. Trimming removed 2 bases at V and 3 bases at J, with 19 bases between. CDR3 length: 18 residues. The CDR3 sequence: CASSYLRGPQDHTGELFF. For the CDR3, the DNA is TGTGCCAGCAGTTACCTCCGGGGTCCCCAAGATCACACCGGGGAGCTGTTTTTT.